The subject of this entry is one T cell receptor beta chain. The CDR3 sequence is 13 residues long. Between the trimmed V and J ends, which lost 1 base and 8 bases, there was a span of 11 bases. Looked up from germline, CDR1 is SGHTA and CDR2 is FQGNSA. TCRdb redid the calling of the RACE reads with MiXCR, one entry per CDR3 protein. The sample shows tens of thousands of distinct CDR3 sequences, 9.6% of them seen only once. The data derive from a study of human T cells and chemical hapten exposure. Study summary: Variation in per-sample TCR yields came mainly from small pooled library volume differences.

Regarding time point: patch test 2, 6 weeks after DPC sensitization. Treatment: therapeutic diphenylcyclopropenone sensitization with weekly scalp DPC. The authors extracted total RNA from unfractionated whole blood. Each patch test followed a blood draw. This TCR was sampled from a woman aged 25 to 39 with alopecia areata. Some clones in this sample may be carry-over from other donors' samples. V gene TRBV7-2 combines with J gene TRBJ1-1; D unresolved. The sample consisted of whole blood, taken in connection with sensitization to the hapten diphenylcyclopropenone (DPC). This chain's CDR3 is CASSLGTQREAFF. The DNA for the CDR3 is TGTGCCAGCAGCTTAGGGACCCAACGGGAAGCTTTCTTT.